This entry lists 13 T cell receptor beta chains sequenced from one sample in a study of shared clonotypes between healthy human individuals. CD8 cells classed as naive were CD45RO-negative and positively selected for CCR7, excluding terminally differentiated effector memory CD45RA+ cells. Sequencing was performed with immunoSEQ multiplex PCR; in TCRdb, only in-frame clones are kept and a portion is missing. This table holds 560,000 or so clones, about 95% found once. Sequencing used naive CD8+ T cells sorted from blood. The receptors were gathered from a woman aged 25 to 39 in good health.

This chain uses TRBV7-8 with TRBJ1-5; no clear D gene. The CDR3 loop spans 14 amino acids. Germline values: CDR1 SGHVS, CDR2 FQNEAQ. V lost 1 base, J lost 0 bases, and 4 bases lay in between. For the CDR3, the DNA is TGTGCCAGCAGCTTAGAATTTAGCAATCAGCCCCAGCATTTT. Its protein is CASSLEFSNQPQHF.

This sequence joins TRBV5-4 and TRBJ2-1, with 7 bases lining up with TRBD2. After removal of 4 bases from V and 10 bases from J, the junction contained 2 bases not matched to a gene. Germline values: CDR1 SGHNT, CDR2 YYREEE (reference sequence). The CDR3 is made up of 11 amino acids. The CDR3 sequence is CASSELAEQFF. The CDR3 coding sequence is TGTGCCAGCAGCGAACTAGCGGAGCAGTTCTTC.

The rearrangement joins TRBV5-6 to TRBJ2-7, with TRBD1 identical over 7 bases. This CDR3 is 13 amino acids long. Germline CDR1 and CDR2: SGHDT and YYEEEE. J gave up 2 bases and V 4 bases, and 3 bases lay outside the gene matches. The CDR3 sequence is CASSDGQAYEQYF. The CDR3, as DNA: TGTGCCAGCAGCGACGGACAGGCCTACGAGCAGTACTTC.

The CDR3, as DNA: TGTGCCAGCAGCGTTGGACAGTCCCACTACGAGCAGTACTTC. It translates to CASSVGQSHYEQYF. The chain has TRBV5-6 and TRBJ2-7; tentatively, D is TRBD1 (6 bases). The CDR3 is 14 amino acids. Trimming removed 4 bases from V and 3 bases from J, with 14 bases in between. Per the germline V gene, CDR1 is SGHDT and CDR2 is YYEEEE.

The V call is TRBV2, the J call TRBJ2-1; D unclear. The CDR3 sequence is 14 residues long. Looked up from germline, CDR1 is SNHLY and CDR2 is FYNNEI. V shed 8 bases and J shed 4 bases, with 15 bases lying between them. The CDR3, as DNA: TGTGCCAGCGTACAGCAACCCCGATACAATGAGCAGTTCTTC. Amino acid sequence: CASVQQPRYNEQFF.

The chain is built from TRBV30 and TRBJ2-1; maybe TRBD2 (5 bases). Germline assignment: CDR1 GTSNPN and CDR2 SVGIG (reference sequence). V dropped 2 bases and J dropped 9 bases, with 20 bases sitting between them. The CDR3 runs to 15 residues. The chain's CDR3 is CAWSFGSASSSEQFF. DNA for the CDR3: TGTGCCTGGAGTTTTGGTAGCGCCTCAAGTAGTGAGCAGTTCTTC. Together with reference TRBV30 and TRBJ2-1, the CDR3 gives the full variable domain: SQTIHQWPATLVQPVGSPLSLECTVEGTSNPNLYWYRQAAGRGLQLLFYSVGIGQISSEVPQNLSASRPQDRQFILSSKKLLLSDSGFYLCAWSFGSASSSEQFFGPGTRLTVL.

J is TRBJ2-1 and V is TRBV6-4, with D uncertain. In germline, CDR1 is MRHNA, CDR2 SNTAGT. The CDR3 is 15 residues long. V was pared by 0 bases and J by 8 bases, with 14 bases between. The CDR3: CASSDSFLGLDEQFF. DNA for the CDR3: TGTGCCAGCAGTGACTCTTTCTTGGGCTTGGATGAGCAGTTCTTC.

The CDR3: CASTSQGLAGGSSYNEQFF. The CDR3 coding sequence is TGTGCCAGCACTTCCCAGGGACTAGCGGGAGGGAGCTCCTACAATGAGCAGTTCTTC. The rearrangement links TRBV27 to TRBJ2-1; 16 bases align to TRBD2. From germline, CDR1 is MNHEY and CDR2 SMNVEV (reference sequence). CDR3 length: 19 residues. The junction had 9 bases not matched to a gene; V was cut back by 7 bases and J by 0 bases.

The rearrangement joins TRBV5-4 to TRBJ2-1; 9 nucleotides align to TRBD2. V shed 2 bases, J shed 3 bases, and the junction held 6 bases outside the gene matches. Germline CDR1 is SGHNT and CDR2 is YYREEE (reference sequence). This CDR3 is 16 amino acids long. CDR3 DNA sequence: TGTGCCAGCAGCTTAGCGGGAGGTCTCCTCTACAATGAGCAGTTCTTC. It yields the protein CASSLAGGLLYNEQFF.

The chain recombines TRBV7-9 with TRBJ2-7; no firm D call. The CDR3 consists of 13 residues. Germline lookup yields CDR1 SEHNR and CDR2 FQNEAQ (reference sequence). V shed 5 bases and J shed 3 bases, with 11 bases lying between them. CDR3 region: CASSPVTDYEQYF. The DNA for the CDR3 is TGTGCCAGCAGCCCGGTTACCGACTACGAGCAGTACTTC.

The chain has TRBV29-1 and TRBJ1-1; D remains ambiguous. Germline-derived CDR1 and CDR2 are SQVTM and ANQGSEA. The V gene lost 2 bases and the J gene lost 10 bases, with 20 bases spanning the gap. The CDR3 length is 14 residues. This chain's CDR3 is CSVEKSWSPKLAFF. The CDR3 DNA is TGCAGCGTTGAAAAATCTTGGAGCCCCAAGTTAGCTTTCTTT.

The CDR3 DNA reads TGTGCCATCCGGACAGCCTCCTACGAGCAGTACTTC. Translation gives CAIRTASYEQYF. The chain combines TRBV27 with TRBJ2-7, with D possibly TRBD1 on 6 matching bases. The germline V and J ends were trimmed by 10 bases and 0 bases, with 10 bases remaining between them. Germline V lookup: CDR1 MNHEY, CDR2 SMNVEV (reference sequence). The CDR3 consists of 12 residues.

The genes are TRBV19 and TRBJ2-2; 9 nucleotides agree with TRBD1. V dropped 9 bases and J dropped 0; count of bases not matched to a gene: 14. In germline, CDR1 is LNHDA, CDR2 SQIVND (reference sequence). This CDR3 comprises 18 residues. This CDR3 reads CASCWDRETQANTGELFF. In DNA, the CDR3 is TGTGCCAGCTGCTGGGACAGGGAAACTCAAGCGAACACCGGGGAGCTGTTTTTT.